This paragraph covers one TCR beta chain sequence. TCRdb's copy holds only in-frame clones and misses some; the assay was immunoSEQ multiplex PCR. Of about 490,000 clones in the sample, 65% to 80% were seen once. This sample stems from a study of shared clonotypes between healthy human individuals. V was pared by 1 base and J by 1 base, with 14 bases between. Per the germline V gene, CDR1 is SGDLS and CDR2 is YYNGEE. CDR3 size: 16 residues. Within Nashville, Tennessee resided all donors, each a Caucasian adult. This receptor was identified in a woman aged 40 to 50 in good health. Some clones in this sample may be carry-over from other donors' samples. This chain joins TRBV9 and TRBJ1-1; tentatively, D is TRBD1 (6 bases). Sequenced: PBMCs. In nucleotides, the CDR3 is TGTGCCAGCAGCGTAATTCAGGGGAGGGGGAACACTGAAGCTTTCTTT. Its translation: CASSVIQGRGNTEAFF. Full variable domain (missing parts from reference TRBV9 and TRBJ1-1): DSGVTQTPKHLITATGQRVTLRCSPRSGDLSVYWYQQSLDQGLQFLIQYYNGEERAKGNILERFSAQQFPDLHSELNLSSLELGDSALYFCASSVIQGRGNTEAFFGQGTRLTVV.